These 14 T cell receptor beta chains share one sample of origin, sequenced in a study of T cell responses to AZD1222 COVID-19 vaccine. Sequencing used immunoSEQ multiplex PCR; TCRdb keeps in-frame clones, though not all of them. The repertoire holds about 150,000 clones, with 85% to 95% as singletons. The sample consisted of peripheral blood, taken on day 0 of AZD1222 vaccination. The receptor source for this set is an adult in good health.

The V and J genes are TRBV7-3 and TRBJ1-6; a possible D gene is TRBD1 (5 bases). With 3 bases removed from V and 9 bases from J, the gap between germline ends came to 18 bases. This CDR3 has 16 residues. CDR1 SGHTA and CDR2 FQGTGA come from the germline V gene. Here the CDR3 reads CASSLRDPLSGSPLHF. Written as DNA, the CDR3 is TGTGCCAGCAGCTTGCGGGACCCTTTAAGTGGTTCACCCCTCCACTTT.

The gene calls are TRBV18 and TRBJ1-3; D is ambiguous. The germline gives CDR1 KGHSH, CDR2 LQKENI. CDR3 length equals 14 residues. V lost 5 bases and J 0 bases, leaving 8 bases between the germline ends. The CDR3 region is CASSSQSSGNTIYF. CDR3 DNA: TGTGCCAGCTCATCACAGTCCTCTGGAAACACCATATATTTT.

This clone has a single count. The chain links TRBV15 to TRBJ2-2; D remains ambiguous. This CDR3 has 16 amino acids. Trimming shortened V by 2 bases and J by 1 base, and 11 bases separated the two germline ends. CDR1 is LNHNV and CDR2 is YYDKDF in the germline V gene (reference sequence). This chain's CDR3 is CATSRRRAVNTGELFF. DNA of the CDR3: TGTGCCACCAGCAGACGCCGGGCGGTGAACACCGGGGAGCTGTTTTTT.

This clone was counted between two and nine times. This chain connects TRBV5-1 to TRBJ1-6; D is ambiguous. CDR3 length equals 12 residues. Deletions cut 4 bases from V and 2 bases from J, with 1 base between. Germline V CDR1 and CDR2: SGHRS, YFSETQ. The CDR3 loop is CASSPYNSPLHF. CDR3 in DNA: TGCGCCAGCAGCCCCTATAATTCACCCCTCCACTTT.

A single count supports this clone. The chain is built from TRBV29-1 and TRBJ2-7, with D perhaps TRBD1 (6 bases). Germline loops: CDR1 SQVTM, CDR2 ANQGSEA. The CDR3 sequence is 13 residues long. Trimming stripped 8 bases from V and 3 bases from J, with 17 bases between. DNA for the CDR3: TGCAGCTGTATCCGGGACACCGGCTACGAGCAGTACTTC. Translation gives CSCIRDTGYEQYF.

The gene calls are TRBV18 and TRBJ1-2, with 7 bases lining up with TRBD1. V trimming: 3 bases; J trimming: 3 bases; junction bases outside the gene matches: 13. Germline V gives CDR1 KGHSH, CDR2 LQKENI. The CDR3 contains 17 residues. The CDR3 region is CASSPPRQGPRDYGYTF. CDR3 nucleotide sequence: TGTGCCAGCTCACCGCCAAGACAGGGCCCTCGGGACTATGGCTACACCTTC.

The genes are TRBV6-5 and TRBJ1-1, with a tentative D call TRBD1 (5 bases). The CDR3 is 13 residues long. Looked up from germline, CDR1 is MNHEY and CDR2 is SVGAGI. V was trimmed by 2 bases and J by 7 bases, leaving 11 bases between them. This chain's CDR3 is CASSYGASDEAFF. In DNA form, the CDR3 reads TGTGCCAGCAGTTACGGGGCTTCGGATGAAGCTTTCTTT.

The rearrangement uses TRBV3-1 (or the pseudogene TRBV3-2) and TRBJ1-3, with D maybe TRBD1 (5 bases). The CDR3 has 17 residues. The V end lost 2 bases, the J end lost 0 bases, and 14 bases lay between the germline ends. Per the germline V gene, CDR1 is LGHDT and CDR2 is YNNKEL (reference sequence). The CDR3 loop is CASSQSSGLLSGNTIYF. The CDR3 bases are TGTGCCAGCAGCCAAAGTTCAGGGCTTCTCTCTGGAAACACCATATATTTT.

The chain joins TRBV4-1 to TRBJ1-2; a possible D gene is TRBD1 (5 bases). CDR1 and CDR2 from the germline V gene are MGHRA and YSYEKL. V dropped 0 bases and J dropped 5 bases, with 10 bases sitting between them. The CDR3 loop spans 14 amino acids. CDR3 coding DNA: TGCGCCAGCAGCCAAGAGGAAGGGGTTTATGGCTACACCTTC. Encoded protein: CASSQEEGVYGYTF.

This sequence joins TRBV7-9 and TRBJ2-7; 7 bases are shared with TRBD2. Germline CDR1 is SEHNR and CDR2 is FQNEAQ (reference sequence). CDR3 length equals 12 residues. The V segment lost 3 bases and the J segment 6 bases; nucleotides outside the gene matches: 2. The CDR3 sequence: CASSFSGGEQYF. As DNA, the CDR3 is TGTGCCAGCAGCTTTTCGGGAGGCGAGCAGTACTTC.

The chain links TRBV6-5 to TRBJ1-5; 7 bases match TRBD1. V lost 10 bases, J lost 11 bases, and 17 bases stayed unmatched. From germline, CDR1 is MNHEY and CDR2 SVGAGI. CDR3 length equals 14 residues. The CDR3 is CATLGTVLSRSQHF. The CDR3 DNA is TGTGCCACCCTGGGGACAGTTCTTTCTAGGTCCCAGCATTTT.

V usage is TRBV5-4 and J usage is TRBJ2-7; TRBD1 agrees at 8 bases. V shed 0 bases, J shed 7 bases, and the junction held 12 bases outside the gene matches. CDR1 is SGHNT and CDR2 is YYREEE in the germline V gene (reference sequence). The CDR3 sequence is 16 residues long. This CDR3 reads CASSLGAGAGGYEQYF. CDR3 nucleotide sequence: TGTGCCAGCAGCTTGGGGGCTGGGGCAGGGGGCTATGAGCAGTACTTC.

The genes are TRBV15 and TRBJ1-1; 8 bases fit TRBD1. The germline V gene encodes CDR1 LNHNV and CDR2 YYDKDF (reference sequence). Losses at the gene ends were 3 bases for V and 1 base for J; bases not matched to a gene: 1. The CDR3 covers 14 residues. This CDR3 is CATSSGQGNTEAFF. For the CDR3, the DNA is TGTGCCACCAGCAGTGGACAGGGGAACACTGAAGCTTTCTTT.

The CDR3 is CASSFEPYEQYF. In DNA, the CDR3 is TGTGCCAGCAGTTTTGAGCCCTACGAGCAGTACTTC. This sequence joins TRBV28 and TRBJ2-7; D uncertain. The CDR3 spans 12 residues. Per germline, CDR1 MDHEN and CDR2 SYDVKM. Trimming cost V 3 bases and J 2 bases, with 5 bases left between them.